A single count supports the clone carrying this TCR beta chain. Its antigen is not known. The CDR3 runs 15 residues. Germline values: CDR1 MNHEY, CDR2 SVGEGT. The J segment lost 7 bases and the V segment lost 6 bases, leaving 9 bases of the junction unmatched. The data stem from a study of identical twins. Template switching supplied a universal primer site; unique molecular identifiers were carried on the cDNA. Via MiXCR, TCRdb re-called the 5' RACE reads, giving one row per CDR3 protein. The profile shows roughly 750,000 distinct CDR3 sequences, approximately 21% of them singletons. Study-wide findings and caveats: It was cross-sectional statistical analysis, not following the same donors, that the conclusions relied on.

These data were also filed under a second study, of T cells expressing NK-cell markers. Per that paper: Obtained from sorted CD3+CD56+NKG2C+, CD3+CD56+NKG2C- and CD3+CD56-NKG2C+ T cells were the TCR beta repertoires. One of eight sequenced donors was HCMV-seronegative; the other seven were seropositive.

The rearrangement joins TRBV6-2 or TRBV6-3 to TRBJ1-6; 7 bases align to TRBD1. Sequencing was performed on PBMCs. The TCR originated in a woman aged 18-35 years in good health. The CDR3 loop reads CASRVQGILNSPLHF. In nucleotides, the CDR3 is TGTGCCAGCAGAGTACAGGGGATTTTAAATTCACCCCTCCACTTT.